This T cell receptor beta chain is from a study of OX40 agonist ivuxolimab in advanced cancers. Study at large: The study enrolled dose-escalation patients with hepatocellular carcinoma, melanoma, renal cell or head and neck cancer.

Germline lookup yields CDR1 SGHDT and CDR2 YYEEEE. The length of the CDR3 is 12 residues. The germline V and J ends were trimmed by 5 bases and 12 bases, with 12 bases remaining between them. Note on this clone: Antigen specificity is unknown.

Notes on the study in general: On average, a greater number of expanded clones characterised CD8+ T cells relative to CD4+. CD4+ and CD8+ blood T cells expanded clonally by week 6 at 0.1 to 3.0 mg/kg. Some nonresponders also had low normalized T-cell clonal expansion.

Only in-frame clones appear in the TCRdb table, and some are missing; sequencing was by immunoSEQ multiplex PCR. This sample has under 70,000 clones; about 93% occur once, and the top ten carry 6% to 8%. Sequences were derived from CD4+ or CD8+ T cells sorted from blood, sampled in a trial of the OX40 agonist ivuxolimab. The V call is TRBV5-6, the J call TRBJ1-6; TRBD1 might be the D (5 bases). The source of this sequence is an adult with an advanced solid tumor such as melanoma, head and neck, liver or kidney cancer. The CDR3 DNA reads TGTGCCAGCAGTTCAGGGACCGGACCCCTCCACTTT. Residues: CASSSGTGPLHF. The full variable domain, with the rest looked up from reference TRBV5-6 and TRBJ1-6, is DAGVTQSPTHLIKTRGQQVTLRCSPKSGHDTVSWYQQALGQGPQFIFQYYEEEERQRGNFPDRFSGHQFPNYSSELNVNALLLGDSALYLCASSSGTGPLHFGNGTRLTVT.